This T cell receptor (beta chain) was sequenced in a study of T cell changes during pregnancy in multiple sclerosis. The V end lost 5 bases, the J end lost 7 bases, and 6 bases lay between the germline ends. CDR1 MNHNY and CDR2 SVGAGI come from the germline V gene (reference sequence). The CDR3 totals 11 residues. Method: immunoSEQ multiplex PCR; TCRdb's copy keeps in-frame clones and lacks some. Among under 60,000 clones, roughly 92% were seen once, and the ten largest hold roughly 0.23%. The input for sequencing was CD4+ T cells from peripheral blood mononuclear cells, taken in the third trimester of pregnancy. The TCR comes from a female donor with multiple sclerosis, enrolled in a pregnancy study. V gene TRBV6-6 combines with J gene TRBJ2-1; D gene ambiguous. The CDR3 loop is CASSPRNEQFF. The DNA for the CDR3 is TGTGCCAGCAGTCCGAGGAATGAGCAGTTCTTC.